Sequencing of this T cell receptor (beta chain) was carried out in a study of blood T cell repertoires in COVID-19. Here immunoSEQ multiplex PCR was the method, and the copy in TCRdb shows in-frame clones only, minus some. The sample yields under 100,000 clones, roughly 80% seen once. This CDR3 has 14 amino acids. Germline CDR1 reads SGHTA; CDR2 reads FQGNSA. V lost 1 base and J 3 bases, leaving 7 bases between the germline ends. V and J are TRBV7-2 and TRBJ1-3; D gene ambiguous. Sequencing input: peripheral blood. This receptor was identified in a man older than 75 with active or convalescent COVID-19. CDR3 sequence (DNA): TGTGCCAGCAGCTTAGTCTTGTATGGAAACACCATATATTTT. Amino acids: CASSLVLYGNTIYF.